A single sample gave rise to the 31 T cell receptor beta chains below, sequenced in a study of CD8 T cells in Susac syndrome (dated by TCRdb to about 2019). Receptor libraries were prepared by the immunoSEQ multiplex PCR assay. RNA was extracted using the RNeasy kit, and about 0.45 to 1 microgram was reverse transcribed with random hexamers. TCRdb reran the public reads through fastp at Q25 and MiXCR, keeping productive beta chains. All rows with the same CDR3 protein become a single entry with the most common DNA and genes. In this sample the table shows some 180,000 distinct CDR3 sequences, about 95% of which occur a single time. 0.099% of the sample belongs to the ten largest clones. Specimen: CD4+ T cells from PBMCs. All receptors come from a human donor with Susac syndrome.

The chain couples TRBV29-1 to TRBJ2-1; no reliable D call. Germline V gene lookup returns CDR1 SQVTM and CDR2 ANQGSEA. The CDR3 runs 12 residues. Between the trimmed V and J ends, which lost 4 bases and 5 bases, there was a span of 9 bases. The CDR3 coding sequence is TGCAGCGTTGTGATAACCCACAATGAGCAGTTCTTC. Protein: CSVVITHNEQFF.

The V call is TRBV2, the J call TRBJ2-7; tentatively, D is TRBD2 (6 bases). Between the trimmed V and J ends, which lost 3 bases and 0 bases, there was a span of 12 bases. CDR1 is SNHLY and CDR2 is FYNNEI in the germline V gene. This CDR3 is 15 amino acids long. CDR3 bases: TGTGCCAGCAGTGAGTGGATAGCGGACTCCTACGAGCAGTACTTC. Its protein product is CASSEWIADSYEQYF.

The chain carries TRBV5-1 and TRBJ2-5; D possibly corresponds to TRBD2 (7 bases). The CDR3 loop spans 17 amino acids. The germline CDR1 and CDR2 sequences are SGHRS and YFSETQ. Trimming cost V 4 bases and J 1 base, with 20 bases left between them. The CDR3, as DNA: TGCGCCAGCAGCCTAGCCCTTAGGGCGGGGGCCCAAGAGACCCAGTACTTC. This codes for CASSLALRAGAQETQYF.

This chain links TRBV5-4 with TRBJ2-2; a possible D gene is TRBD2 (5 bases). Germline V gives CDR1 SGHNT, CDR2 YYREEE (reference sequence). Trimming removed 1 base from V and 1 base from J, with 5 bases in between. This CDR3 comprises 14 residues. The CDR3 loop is CASSLRENTGELFF. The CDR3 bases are TGTGCCAGCAGCTTGCGGGAGAACACCGGGGAGCTGTTTTTT.

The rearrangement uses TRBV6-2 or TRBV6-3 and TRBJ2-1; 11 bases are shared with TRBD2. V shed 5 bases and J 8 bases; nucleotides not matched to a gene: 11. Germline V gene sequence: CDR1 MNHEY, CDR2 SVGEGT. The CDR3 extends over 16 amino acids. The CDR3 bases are TGTGCCAGCAGTGGTCAACTAGCGGGAGATACGGATGAGCAGTTCTTC. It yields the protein CASSGQLAGDTDEQFF.

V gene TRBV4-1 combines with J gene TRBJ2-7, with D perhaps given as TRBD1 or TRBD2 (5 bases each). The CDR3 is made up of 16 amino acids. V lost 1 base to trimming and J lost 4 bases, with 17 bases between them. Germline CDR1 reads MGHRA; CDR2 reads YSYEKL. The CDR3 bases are TGCGCCAGCAGCCAAGTTCTCGGGACGGGGAAATACGAGCAGTACTTC. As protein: CASSQVLGTGKYEQYF.

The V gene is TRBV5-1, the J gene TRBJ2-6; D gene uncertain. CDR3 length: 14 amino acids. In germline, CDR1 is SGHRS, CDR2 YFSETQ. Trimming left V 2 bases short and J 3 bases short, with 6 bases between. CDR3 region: CASSLPYGANVLTF. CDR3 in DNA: TGCGCCAGCAGCTTACCATATGGGGCCAACGTCCTGACTTTC.

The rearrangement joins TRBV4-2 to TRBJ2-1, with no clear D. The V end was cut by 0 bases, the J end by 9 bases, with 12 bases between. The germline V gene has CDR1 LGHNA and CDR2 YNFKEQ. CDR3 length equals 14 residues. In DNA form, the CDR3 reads TGTGCCAGCAGCCAAGACGCCGGGTACGGTGAGCAGTTCTTC. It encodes CASSQDAGYGEQFF.

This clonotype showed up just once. The CDR3 loop reads CASSLDRDTGELFF. Written as DNA, the CDR3 is TGTGCCAGCAGTTTGGACAGGGACACCGGGGAGCTGTTTTTT. This chain joins TRBV27 and TRBJ2-2; the match to TRBD1 covers 8 bases. J gave up 3 bases and V 3 bases, and 0 bases lay outside the gene matches. This CDR3 spans 14 amino acids. The V gene's germline CDR1 is MNHEY and CDR2 SMNVEV (reference sequence).

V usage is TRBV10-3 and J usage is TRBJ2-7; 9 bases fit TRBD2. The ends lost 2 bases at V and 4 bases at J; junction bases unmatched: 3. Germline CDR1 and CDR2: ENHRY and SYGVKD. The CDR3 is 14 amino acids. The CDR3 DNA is TGTGCCATCAGTGAGGGACTAGCGCCTTACGAGCAGTACTTC. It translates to CAISEGLAPYEQYF.

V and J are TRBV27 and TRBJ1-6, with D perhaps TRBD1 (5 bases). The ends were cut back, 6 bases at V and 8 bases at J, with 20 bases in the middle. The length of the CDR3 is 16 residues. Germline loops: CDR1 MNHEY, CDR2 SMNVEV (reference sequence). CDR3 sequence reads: CASSLRTGVGYSPLHF. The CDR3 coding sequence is TGTGCCAGCAGCCTGAGAACGGGGGTGGGTTATTCACCCCTCCACTTT.

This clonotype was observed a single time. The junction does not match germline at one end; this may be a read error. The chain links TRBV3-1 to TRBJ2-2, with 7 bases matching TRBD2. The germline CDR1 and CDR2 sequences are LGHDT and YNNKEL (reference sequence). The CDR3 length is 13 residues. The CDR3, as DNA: TGTGCCAGCAGCCAAGAAGGGAGCGGGGTCGGGATTTTT. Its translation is CASSQEGSGVGIF. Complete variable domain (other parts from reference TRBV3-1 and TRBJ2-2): DTAVSQTPKYLVTQMGNDKSIKCEQNLGHDTMYWYKQDSKKFLKIMFSYNNKELIINETVPNRFSPKSPDKAHLNLHINSLELGDSAVYFCASSQEGSGVGIFGEGSRLTVL.

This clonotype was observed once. The CDR3 is CASSPGGENIQYF. The CDR3 DNA sequence: TGTGCCAGCTCACCAGGCGGAGAGAACATTCAGTACTTC. V and J are TRBV18 and TRBJ2-4; no clear D gene. The CDR3 contains 13 residues. Germline CDR1 KGHSH, CDR2 LQKENI. V lost 2 bases to trimming and J lost 7 bases, with 9 bases between them. Complete variable domain (other parts from reference TRBV18 and TRBJ2-4): NAGVMQNPRHLVRRRGQEARLRCSPMKGHSHVYWYRQLPEEGLKFMVYLQKENIIDESGMPKERFSAEFPKEGPSILRIQQVVRGDSAAYFCASSPGGENIQYFGAGTRLSVL.

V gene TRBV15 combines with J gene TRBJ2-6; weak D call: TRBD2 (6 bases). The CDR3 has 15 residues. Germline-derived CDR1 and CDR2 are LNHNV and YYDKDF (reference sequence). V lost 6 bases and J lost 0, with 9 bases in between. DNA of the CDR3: TGTGCCACCAGTCGAGCGGGCTCTGGGGCCAACGTCCTGACTTTC. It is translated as CATSRAGSGANVLTF.

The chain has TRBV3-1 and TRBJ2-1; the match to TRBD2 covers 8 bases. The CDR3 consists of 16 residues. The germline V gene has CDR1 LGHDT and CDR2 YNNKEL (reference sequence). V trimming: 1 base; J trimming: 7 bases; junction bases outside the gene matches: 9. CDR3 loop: CASSQGRGAGENEQFF. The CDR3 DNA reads TGTGCCAGCAGCCAAGGCCGGGGAGCGGGGGAGAATGAGCAGTTCTTC.

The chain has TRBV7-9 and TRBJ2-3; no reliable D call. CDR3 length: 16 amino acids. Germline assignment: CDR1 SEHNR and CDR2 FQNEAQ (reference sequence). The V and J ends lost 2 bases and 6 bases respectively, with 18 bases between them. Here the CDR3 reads CASSLRLVSIGDTQYF. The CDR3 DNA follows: TGTGCCAGCAGCTTAAGGCTAGTTTCGATCGGGGATACGCAGTATTTT. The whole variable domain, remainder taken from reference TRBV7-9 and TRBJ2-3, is DTGVSQNPRHKITKRGQNVTFRCDPISEHNRLYWYRQTLGQGPEFLTYFQNEAQLEKSRLLSDRFSAERPKGSFSTLEIQRTEQGDSAMYLCASSLRLVSIGDTQYFGPGTRLTVL.

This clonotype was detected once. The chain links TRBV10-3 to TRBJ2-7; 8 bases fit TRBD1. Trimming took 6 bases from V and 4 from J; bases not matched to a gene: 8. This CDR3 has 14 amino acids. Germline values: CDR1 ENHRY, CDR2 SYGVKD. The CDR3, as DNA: TGTGCCATCAGAGCAATTACAGGGGGTTACGAGCAGTACTTC. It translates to CAIRAITGGYEQYF.

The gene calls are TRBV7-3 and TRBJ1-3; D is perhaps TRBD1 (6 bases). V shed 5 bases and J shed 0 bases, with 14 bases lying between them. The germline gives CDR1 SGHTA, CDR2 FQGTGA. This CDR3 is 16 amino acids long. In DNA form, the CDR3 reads TGTGCCAGCAGCCGGACGGGGGCCAGCTCTGGAAACACCATATATTTT. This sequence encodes CASSRTGASSGNTIYF.

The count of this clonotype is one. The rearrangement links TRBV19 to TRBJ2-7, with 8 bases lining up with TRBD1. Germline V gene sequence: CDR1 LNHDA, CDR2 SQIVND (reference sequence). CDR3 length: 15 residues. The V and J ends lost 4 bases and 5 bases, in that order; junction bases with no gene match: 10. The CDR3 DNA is TGTGCCAGTAGTAAGCTCGGGACAGGCGCCCACGAGCAGTACTTC. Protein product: CASSKLGTGAHEQYF.

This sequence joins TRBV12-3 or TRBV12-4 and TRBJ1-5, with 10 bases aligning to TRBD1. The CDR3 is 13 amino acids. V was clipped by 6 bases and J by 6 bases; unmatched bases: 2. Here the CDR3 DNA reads TGTGCCAGCAGCGGGACAGGGGTTCAGCCCCAGCATTTT. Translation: CASSGTGVQPQHF.

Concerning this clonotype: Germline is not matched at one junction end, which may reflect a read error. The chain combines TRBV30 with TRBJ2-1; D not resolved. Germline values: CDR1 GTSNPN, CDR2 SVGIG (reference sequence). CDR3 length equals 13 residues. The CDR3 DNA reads TGTGCCTGGAGTGACAACTCCAACAATGAGCAGTTCTTC. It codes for CAWSDNSNNEQFF.

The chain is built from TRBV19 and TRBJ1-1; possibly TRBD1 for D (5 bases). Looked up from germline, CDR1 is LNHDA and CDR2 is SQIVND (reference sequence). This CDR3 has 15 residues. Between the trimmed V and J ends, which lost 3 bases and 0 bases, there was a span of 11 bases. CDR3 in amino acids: CASSIGRAVNTEAFF. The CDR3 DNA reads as TGTGCCAGTAGTATTGGCAGGGCAGTGAACACTGAAGCTTTCTTT.

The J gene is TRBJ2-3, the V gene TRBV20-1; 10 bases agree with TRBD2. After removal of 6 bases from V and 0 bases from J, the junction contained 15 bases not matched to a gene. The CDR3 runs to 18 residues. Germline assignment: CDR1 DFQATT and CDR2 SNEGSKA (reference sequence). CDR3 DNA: TGCAGTGCCGCTACTAGCGGGACGAGAGGGTGGAGCACAGATACGCAGTATTTT. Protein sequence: CSAATSGTRGWSTDTQYF.

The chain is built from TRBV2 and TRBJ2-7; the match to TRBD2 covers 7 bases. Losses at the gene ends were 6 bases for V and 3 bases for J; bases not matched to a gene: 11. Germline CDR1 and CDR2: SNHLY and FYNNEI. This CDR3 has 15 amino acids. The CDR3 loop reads CASRVGASGFYEQYF. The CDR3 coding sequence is TGTGCCAGCAGGGTCGGGGCTAGCGGCTTCTACGAGCAGTACTTC.

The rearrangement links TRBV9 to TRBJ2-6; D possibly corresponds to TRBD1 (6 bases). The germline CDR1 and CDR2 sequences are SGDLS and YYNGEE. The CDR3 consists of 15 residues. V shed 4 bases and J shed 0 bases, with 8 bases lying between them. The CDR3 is CASSPDSSGANVLTF. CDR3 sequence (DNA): TGTGCCAGCAGCCCGGACAGCTCTGGGGCCAACGTCCTGACTTTC.

In DNA form, the CDR3 reads TGTGCCTGGAGGGGCCGGGACAGGGTTTCCTACGAGCAGTACTTC. It is translated as CAWRGRDRVSYEQYF. J is TRBJ2-7 and V is TRBV30, with 9 bases lining up with TRBD1. This CDR3 has 15 amino acids. V lost 3 bases and J lost 1; bases outside the gene matches: 7. Looked up from germline, CDR1 is GTSNPN and CDR2 is SVGIG (reference sequence).

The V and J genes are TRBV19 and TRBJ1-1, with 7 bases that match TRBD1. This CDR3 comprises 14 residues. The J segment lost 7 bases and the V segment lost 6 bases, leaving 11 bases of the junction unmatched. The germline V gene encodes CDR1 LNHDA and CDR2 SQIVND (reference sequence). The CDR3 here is CASRTPGGADEAFF. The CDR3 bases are TGTGCCAGTAGGACCCCAGGGGGAGCAGATGAAGCTTTCTTT. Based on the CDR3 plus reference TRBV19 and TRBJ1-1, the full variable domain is DGGITQSPKYLFRKEGQNVTLSCEQNLNHDAMYWYRQDPGQGLRLIYYSQIVNDFQKGDIAEGYSVSREKKESFPLTVTSAQKNPTAFYLCASRTPGGADEAFFGQGTRLTVV.

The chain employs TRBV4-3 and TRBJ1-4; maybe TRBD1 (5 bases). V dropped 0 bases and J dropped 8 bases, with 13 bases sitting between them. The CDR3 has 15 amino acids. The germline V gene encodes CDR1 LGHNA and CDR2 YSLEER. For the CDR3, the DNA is TGCGCCAGCAGCCAAGATGCAAGAGGACAAGAAAAACTGTTTTTT. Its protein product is CASSQDARGQEKLFF.

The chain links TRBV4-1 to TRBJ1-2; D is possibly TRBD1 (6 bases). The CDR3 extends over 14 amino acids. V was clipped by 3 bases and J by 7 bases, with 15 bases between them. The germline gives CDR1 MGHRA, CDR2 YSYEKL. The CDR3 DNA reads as TGCGCCAGCAGCCAGAGCGGCCAGGGGTCTGGCTACACCTTC. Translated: CASSQSGQGSGYTF.

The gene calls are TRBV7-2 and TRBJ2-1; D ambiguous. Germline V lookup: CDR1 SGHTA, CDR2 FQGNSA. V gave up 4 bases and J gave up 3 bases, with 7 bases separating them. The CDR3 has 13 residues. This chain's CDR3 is CASSYLLYNEQFF. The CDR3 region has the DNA TGTGCCAGCAGCTACTTGCTCTACAATGAGCAGTTCTTC.

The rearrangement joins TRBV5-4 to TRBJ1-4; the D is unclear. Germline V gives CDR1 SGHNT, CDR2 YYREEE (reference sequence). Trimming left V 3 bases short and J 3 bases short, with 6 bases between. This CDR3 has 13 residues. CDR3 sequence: CASSWFSNEKLFF. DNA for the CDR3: TGTGCCAGCAGCTGGTTTTCTAATGAAAAACTGTTTTTT.